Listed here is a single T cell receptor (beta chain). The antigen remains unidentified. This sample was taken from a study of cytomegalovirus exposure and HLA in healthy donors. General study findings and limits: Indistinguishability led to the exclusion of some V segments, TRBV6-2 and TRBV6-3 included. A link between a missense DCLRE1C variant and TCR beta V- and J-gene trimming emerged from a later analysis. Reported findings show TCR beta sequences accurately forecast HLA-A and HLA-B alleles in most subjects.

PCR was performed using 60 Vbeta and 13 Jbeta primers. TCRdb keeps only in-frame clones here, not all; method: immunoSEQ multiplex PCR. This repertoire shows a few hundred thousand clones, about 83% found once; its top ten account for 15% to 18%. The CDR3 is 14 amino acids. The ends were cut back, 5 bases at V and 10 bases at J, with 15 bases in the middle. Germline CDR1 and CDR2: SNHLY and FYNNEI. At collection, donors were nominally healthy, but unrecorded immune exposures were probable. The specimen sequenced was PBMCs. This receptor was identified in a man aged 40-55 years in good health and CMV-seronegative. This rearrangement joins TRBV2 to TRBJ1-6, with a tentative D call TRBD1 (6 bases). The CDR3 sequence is CASSSGTTRSPLHF. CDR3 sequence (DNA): TGTGCCAGCAGTAGCGGGACAACCCGATCACCCCTCCACTTT.